This T cell receptor (beta chain) is from a study of blood T cell repertoires in COVID-19. As originally analysed: Nucleated cell counts were estimated from reference gene primer amplification. Sequencing used immunoSEQ multiplex PCR; TCRdb keeps in-frame clones, though not all of them. From that table come the V and J calls and clone size; the DNA was used to work out D and trimming. In the table there are more than 300,000 clones, over 70% of which are singletons. Trimming shortened V by 6 bases and J by 0 bases, and 14 bases separated the two germline ends. The CDR3 runs to 15 residues. The germline CDR1 and CDR2 sequences are MNHEY and SVGAGI.

The chain couples TRBV6-5 to TRBJ1-1; D call uncertain. This TCR derives from a woman aged 50 to 60 with COVID-19, enrolled during active disease. The specimen sequenced was peripheral blood. CDR3 sequence reads: CASRPDRRMNTEAFF. Here the CDR3 DNA reads TGTGCCAGCAGACCCGACCGGCGGATGAACACTGAAGCTTTCTTT.